This T cell receptor (beta chain) was sequenced during a study of cytomegalovirus exposure and HLA in healthy donors. Looked up from germline, CDR1 is SGHDN and CDR2 is FVKESK. The CDR3 spans 16 residues. The trim removed 4 bases at V and 3 bases at J, leaving 7 bases unmatched. Sequencing used immunoSEQ multiplex PCR; TCRdb keeps in-frame clones, though not all of them. The table shows approximately 160,000 clones, with about 85% occurring only once. This clonotype was obtained from a man aged 30-40 years in good health and CMV-seropositive. The J gene is TRBJ2-3, the V gene TRBV14; 10 bases fit TRBD2. What was sequenced was PBMCs. This CDR3 is CASSPLWTSGTDTQYF. CDR3 DNA: TGTGCCAGCAGCCCCCTCTGGACTAGCGGAACAGATACGCAGTATTTT.